Sequencing of this TCR beta chain was carried out in a study of blood T cell repertoires in COVID-19. Study at large: The origin of the acute and convalescent COVID-19 samples was the United States, Italy and Spain. T cells, B-cell-depleted T cells, or PBMCs supplied cDNA or gDNA.

In its sample, this clone was seen many times. Original methodology: Amplification from reference gene primers served as the basis for estimated nucleated cell counts. Repertoires were generated with immunoSEQ multiplex PCR, while TCRdb's copy carries only in-frame clones and drops some. V and J calls plus clone size are reproduced from that table; the DNA served to infer D and trimming. The sample holds about 100,000 clones, 65% to 80% seen once. CDR3 size: 12 residues. V lost 6 bases and J lost 6; bases outside the gene matches: 5. Sequences were obtained from peripheral blood. The chain recombines TRBV12-3 or TRBV12-4 with TRBJ2-7; TRBD1 aligns across 7 bases. This TCR came from a woman in her thirties or forties with acute or convalescent COVID-19. The CDR3 spells CASSRNRGEQYF. The DNA of the CDR3 is TGTGCCAGCAGCCGGAACAGGGGCGAGCAGTACTTC.